Below, one TCR beta chain is given with its context. Its target is not known. Germline CDR1 reads SEHNR; CDR2 reads FQNEAQ (reference sequence). V was clipped by 5 bases and J by 2 bases, with 20 bases between them. The CDR3 consists of 17 residues. The record originates from a study of T cells after yellow fever vaccination. Study outcomes and limitations: Most clones from primary vaccination were detected again post-booster (96% CD4, around 90% CD8). Across the CD4 and CD8 compartments, a small share of clonotypes was present in both. There was a possibility that FACS-sorted repertoires contained abundant clonotypes contaminating from the bulk population.

TCRdb re-analysed the 5' RACE reads in MiXCR, keeping a single row per CDR3 protein. The data show approximately 130,000 distinct CDR3 sequences, approximately 14% seen once. This sequence was found in a man aged 18 to 29 who received the YFV17D yellow fever vaccine. This chain connects TRBV7-9 to TRBJ2-3; the D gene is possibly TRBD2 (6 bases). The specimen was CD8+ T cells sorted from PBMCs, collected 5 days after the yellow fever booster vaccination. Here the CDR3 reads CASSPPGLLDLTDTQYF. The CDR3 coding sequence is TGTGCCAGCAGCCCGCCGGGACTTCTTGATCTCACAGATACGCAGTATTTT.